The subject of this entry is one TCR beta chain. Antigen: not known. Reverse transcription of 500 to 650 ng total RNA with a constant-region primer produced TCR beta cDNA. Sequencing libraries for TCR beta derived from three nested multiplex PCR rounds that used slightly modified ARM-PCR. It was with TRBV1-TRBV30 forward primers and a C-beta reverse primer that the first two PCR rounds were run, at roughly 10 cycles each. TCRdb analysed the multiplex PCR reads with MiXCR anew, one entry per CDR3 protein. The repertoire holds approximately 64,000 distinct CDR3 sequences, with roughly 70% as singletons. This sample stems from a study of tumor-infiltrating lymphocytes in primary liver carcinoma. Study overall: About 3.5 to 8 million productive TCRbeta reads were obtained from the samples, with similar numbers across tissue types. Study-wide points: Just around 7.5-25% of top clones spanned all five tumor regions.

Taking about 18-30 mg of unsorted bulk tissue, the authors co-extracted RNA and DNA. Every tumor specimen contained over 75% viable tumor cells. Germline trimming cut 9 bases from V and 8 bases from J; bases unmatched to any gene: 12. This CDR3 region has 14 residues. This clonotype was sampled from a man aged 40-49 years with primary liver carcinoma and hepatitis B virus infection. V gene TRBV12-3 or TRBV12-4 combines with J gene TRBJ2-4; 8 bases match TRBD2. Sequenced sample: liver tumor tissue from sampling region 4. The sample's subset: tumor region T4, right-lateral pole. The CDR3 region is CARKRAGEGYIQYF. For the CDR3, the DNA is TGTGCCAGAAAGAGAGCGGGAGAGGGATACATTCAGTACTTC.